One and the same sample provided the 32 T cell receptor beta chains below, sequenced in a study of T cell responses to AZD1222 COVID-19 vaccine. Sequencing was performed with immunoSEQ multiplex PCR; in TCRdb, only in-frame clones are kept and a portion is missing. The sample includes about 140,000 clones, 90% to 95% of them seen just once. The material sequenced was peripheral blood, taken 28 days after the second AZD1222 dose. These receptors all stem from an adult who received the AZD1222 COVID-19 vaccine.

The J gene is TRBJ2-7, the V gene TRBV19; D call uncertain. The germline gives CDR1 LNHDA, CDR2 SQIVND (reference sequence). V was clipped by 5 bases and J by 6 bases, with 17 bases between them. The CDR3 contains 14 residues. CDR3 sequence: CASSEDATPVEQYF. DNA for the CDR3: TGTGCCAGTAGTGAGGACGCCACTCCTGTCGAGCAGTACTTC.

The chain carries TRBV6-1 and TRBJ2-6; D is unclear. The V and J ends lost 1 base and 0 bases respectively, with 4 bases between them. The CDR3 runs 15 residues. Germline V gene sequence: CDR1 MNHNS, CDR2 SASEGT. For the CDR3, the DNA is TGTGCCAGCAGTGAAGATGGCTCTGGGGCCAACGTCCTGACTTTC. Amino acid sequence: CASSEDGSGANVLTF.

The chain has TRBV4-1 and TRBJ2-3; the match to TRBD2 covers 7 bases. The germline V gene has CDR1 MGHRA and CDR2 YSYEKL. The length of the CDR3 is 17 residues. V lost 3 bases to trimming and J lost 2 bases; unmatched junction nucleotides: 11. Here the CDR3 DNA reads TGCGCCAGCAGCCAGAAGGGGACTACACGATCCACAGATACGCAGTATTTT. Protein sequence: CASSQKGTTRSTDTQYF.

This clone was seen just once. This chain uses TRBV19 with TRBJ1-1; D is undetermined. The V end lost 3 bases, the J end lost 1 base, and 9 bases lay between the germline ends. This CDR3 contains 14 residues. Germline V gene lookup returns CDR1 LNHDA and CDR2 SQIVND (reference sequence). The CDR3 loop is CASSMDGSNTEAFF. The CDR3 nucleotides are TGTGCCAGTAGTATGGACGGATCGAACACTGAAGCTTTCTTT.

This clone has a single count. The chain combines TRBV29-1 with TRBJ2-1; D tentatively fits TRBD1 or TRBD2 (5 bases each). The CDR3 has 12 residues. Germline V gene lookup returns CDR1 SQVTM and CDR2 ANQGSEA. The V end lost 7 bases, the J end lost 11 bases, and 18 bases lay between the germline ends. CDR3 coding DNA: TGCAGCGCCTCCCCAGGGAGACAGAAGCAGTTCTTC. As protein: CSASPGRQKQFF.

The CDR3 nucleotides are TGTGCCAGCTCACCACAAGGGGATACCTATGGCTACACCTTC. It specifies CASSPQGDTYGYTF. The gene calls are TRBV18 and TRBJ1-2; D might be TRBD1 (5 bases). V dropped 1 base and J dropped 4 bases, with 10 bases sitting between them. CDR3 length: 14 amino acids. Germline CDR1 and CDR2: KGHSH and LQKENI.

The chain couples TRBV7-2 to TRBJ2-1; D is undetermined. The CDR3 runs 12 residues. Germline CDR1 is SGHTA and CDR2 is FQGNSA. V was clipped by 10 bases and J by 2 bases, with 9 bases between them. CDR3 coding DNA: TGTGCCACCGGCCATACCTACAATGAGCAGTTCTTC. This encodes CATGHTYNEQFF.

V and J are TRBV21-1 and TRBJ1-2; whether TRBD1, the table's D call, matches the DNA was not checked. TRBV21-1 is marked as a pseudogene. The CDR3 is 15 amino acids. CDR3 bases: TGTGCCAGCACCCTACCACCGGACAGTGACTATGGCTACACCTTC. Translating it yields CASTLPPDSDYGYTF.

The genes are TRBV5-1 and TRBJ1-2; 9 bases are shared with TRBD1. Germline CDR1 is SGHRS and CDR2 is YFSETQ. V trimming: 4 bases; J trimming: 1 base; junction bases outside the gene matches: 5. CDR3 length: 15 amino acids. This CDR3 reads CASSRDRVGNYGYTF. CDR3 bases: TGCGCCAGCAGCCGGGACAGGGTGGGTAACTATGGCTACACCTTC.

This chain uses TRBV19 with TRBJ1-6; D call uncertain. The V gene's germline CDR1 is LNHDA and CDR2 SQIVND (reference sequence). Trimming cost V 7 bases and J 9 bases, with 19 bases left between them. The CDR3 loop spans 15 amino acids. The CDR3 sequence is CASTLLGVIGSPLHF. In DNA form, the CDR3 reads TGTGCCAGTACCCTCCTTGGGGTTATTGGTTCACCCCTCCACTTT. The variable domain in full, with the rest retrieved from reference TRBV19 and TRBJ1-6, is DGGITQSPKYLFRKEGQNVTLSCEQNLNHDAMYWYRQDPGQGLRLIYYSQIVNDFQKGDIAEGYSVSREKKESFPLTVTSAQKNPTAFYLCASTLLGVIGSPLHFGNGTRLTVT.

The chain links TRBV18 to TRBJ1-1, with 7 bases lining up with TRBD1. The CDR3 runs 12 residues. Germline CDR1 and CDR2: KGHSH and LQKENI. V dropped 5 bases and J dropped 11; count of bases not matched to a gene: 8. Written as DNA, the CDR3 is TGTGCCAGCTCAACTACTGACAGGGCGGCTTTCTTT. Translation: CASSTTDRAAFF.

The chain carries TRBV11-2 and TRBJ1-3; D not resolved. Looked up from germline, CDR1 is SGHAT and CDR2 is FQNNGV. The ends were cut back, 0 bases at V and 0 bases at J, with 6 bases in the middle. This CDR3 is 15 amino acids long. The CDR3 here is CASSLDHPSGNTIYF. CDR3 DNA sequence: TGTGCCAGCAGCTTAGACCATCCCTCTGGAAACACCATATATTTT.

This clone has only one observation. V is TRBV7-3 and J is TRBJ1-1; possible D gene TRBD1, 5 bases. The CDR3 is 14 amino acids. Germline CDR1 reads SGHTA; CDR2 reads FQGTGA. Trimming stripped 0 bases from V and 6 bases from J, with 11 bases between. The CDR3 bases are TGTGCCAGCAGCTTAACCGGGGGGAGGTCTGAAGCTTTCTTT. It specifies CASSLTGGRSEAFF.

The chain joins TRBV19 to TRBJ2-1, with D perhaps matching TRBD1 (5 bases). Germline-derived CDR1 and CDR2 are LNHDA and SQIVND (reference sequence). The CDR3 is made up of 16 amino acids. Deletions cut 0 bases from V and 3 bases from J, with 12 bases between. CDR3 amino acids: CASSIDLLQGYNEQFF. CDR3 DNA sequence: TGTGCCAGTAGTATAGATCTATTGCAGGGCTACAATGAGCAGTTCTTC.

This CDR3 reads CASSLAREQYF. CDR3 nucleotide sequence: TGTGCCAGCAGTTTAGCGCGGGAGCAGTACTTC. The rearrangement joins TRBV12-3 or TRBV12-4 to TRBJ2-7, with D hard to call. The CDR3 length is 11 residues. V lost 0 bases and J lost 7, with 4 bases in between.

The V and J genes are TRBV12-5 and TRBJ2-5; D gene unclear. The germline CDR1 and CDR2 sequences are LGHNT and FRNRAP. Trimming removed 4 bases from V and 5 bases from J, with 14 bases in between. The CDR3 runs to 14 residues. The CDR3 nucleotides are TGTGCTAGTGGTTCAGTGACCGCCTTGGAGACCCAGTACTTC. Translation: CASGSVTALETQYF.

CDR3 in amino acids: CASSEGLGTDTQYF. The CDR3 bases are TGTGCCAGCAGTGAGGGGTTGGGCACAGATACGCAGTATTTT. V usage is TRBV28 and J usage is TRBJ2-3; D may be TRBD1 or TRBD2 (5 bases each). CDR1 is MDHEN, CDR2 SYDVKM, per germline. The length of the CDR3 is 14 residues. V was clipped by 5 bases and J by 1 base, with 10 bases between them. The entire variable domain, with the rest obtained from reference TRBV28 and TRBJ2-3, is as follows: DVKVTQSSRYLVKRTGEKVFLECVQDMDHENMFWYRQDPGLGLRLIYFSYDVKMKEKGDIPEGYSVSREKKERFSLILESASTNQTSMYLCASSEGLGTDTQYFGPGTRLTVL.

The J gene is TRBJ1-2, the V gene TRBV5-4; the D gene is possibly TRBD1 (6 bases). From germline, CDR1 is SGHNT and CDR2 YYREEE (reference sequence). The V end was cut by 0 bases, the J end by 4 bases, with 7 bases between. This CDR3 contains 13 residues. This chain's CDR3 is CASSLDRVYGYTF. Written as DNA, the CDR3 is TGTGCCAGCAGCTTGGACAGGGTCTATGGCTACACCTTC.

This chain links TRBV4-1 with TRBJ1-1, with D possibly matching TRBD1 (6 bases). The CDR3 contains 17 residues. V was cut by 5 bases and J by 4 bases, with 23 bases left in between. Germline V lookup: CDR1 MGHRA, CDR2 YSYEKL. CDR3 sequence: CASSSAGTIGSSTEAFF. The CDR3 DNA reads as TGCGCCAGCAGCTCAGCCGGGACAATAGGGTCTAGCACTGAAGCTTTCTTT.

The genes are TRBV9 and TRBJ1-5; D unclear. This CDR3 comprises 14 residues. Trimming removed 4 bases at V and 2 bases at J, with 10 bases between. Germline lookup yields CDR1 SGDLS and CDR2 YYNGEE. CDR3 bases: TGTGCCAGCAGCCTCGGAAGTGGCAATCAGCCCCAGCATTTT. Its translation: CASSLGSGNQPQHF.

The chain joins TRBV4-1 to TRBJ1-2; tentative D call: TRBD1 (6 bases). CDR1 is MGHRA, CDR2 YSYEKL, per germline. Trimming took off 0 bases at V and 13 bases at J, with 21 bases between the two ends. The CDR3 runs 15 residues. The CDR3 sequence is CASSQERGGLHTSTF. In DNA, the CDR3 is TGCGCCAGCAGCCAAGAGAGAGGGGGGCTTCATACTAGCACCTTC.

The V and J genes are TRBV5-5 and TRBJ1-1; D not certain. Germline CDR1 reads SGHKS; CDR2 reads YYEKEE (reference sequence). Trimming shortened V by 2 bases and J by 7 bases, and 18 bases separated the two germline ends. The CDR3 has 15 amino acids. CDR3 DNA: TGTGCCAGCAGCTTAATTATTATTAGCCCAATTGAAGCTTTCTTT. This encodes CASSLIIISPIEAFF.

This clone was counted once. This sequence joins TRBV5-1 and TRBJ2-1; a weak D match, TRBD1 (5 bases). The CDR3 covers 15 residues. Germline CDR1 reads SGHRS; CDR2 reads YFSETQ. Trimming cost V 0 bases and J 1 base, with 8 bases left between them. CDR3 in DNA: TGCGCCAGCAGCTTGGGTCAGGGATCCTACAATGAGCAGTTCTTC. Protein: CASSLGQGSYNEQFF.

The chain couples TRBV3-1 (or the pseudogene TRBV3-2) to TRBJ2-3; possibly TRBD2 for D (6 bases). The germline CDR1 and CDR2 sequences are LGHDT and YNNKEL (reference sequence). There are 15 residues in the CDR3. The ends were cut back, 4 bases at V and 0 bases at J, with 11 bases in the middle. The CDR3 reads CASSPGASSTDTQYF. The CDR3 bases are TGTGCCAGCAGCCCGGGAGCTTCTAGCACAGATACGCAGTATTTT.

J is TRBJ1-5 and V is TRBV5-6; D unresolved. Germline CDR1 and CDR2: SGHDT and YYEEEE. This CDR3 contains 15 residues. Trimming shortened V by 0 bases and J by 2 bases, and 9 bases separated the two germline ends. DNA for the CDR3: TGTGCCAGCAGCTTGGGGAGGAGAGGCAATCAGCCCCAGCATTTT. This gives the protein CASSLGRRGNQPQHF.

This chain uses TRBV19 with TRBJ1-2; 11 nucleotides agree with TRBD1. The CDR3 contains 14 residues. The J segment lost 6 bases and the V segment lost 9 bases, leaving 9 bases of the junction unmatched. Germline CDR1 reads LNHDA; CDR2 reads SQIVND (reference sequence). The CDR3 DNA sequence: TGTGCCAGCCACCGGGACAGGGGGTATCATGGCTACACCTTC. Translation gives CASHRDRGYHGYTF.

V usage is TRBV14 and J usage is TRBJ1-1; the match to TRBD1 covers 7 bases. The ends lost 1 base at V and 4 bases at J; junction bases unmatched: 9. Germline V lookup: CDR1 SGHDN, CDR2 FVKESK. The CDR3 runs to 16 residues. CDR3: CASSQGGRGFSTEAFF. CDR3 nucleotides: TGTGCCAGCAGCCAAGGGGGCAGGGGGTTTTCCACTGAAGCTTTCTTT. Filled out from reference TRBV14 and TRBJ1-1, the complete variable domain reads EAGVTQFPSHSVIEKGQTVTLRCDPISGHDNLYWYRRVMGKEIKFLLHFVKESKQDESGMPNNRFLAERTGGTYSTLKVQPAELEDSGVYFCASSQGGRGFSTEAFFGQGTRLTVV.

The chain is built from TRBV7-8 and TRBJ2-3; either TRBD1 or TRBD2 may supply D (7 bases each). This CDR3 is built from 14 residues. V lost 6 bases and J lost 1, with 11 bases in between. Per the germline V gene, CDR1 is SGHVS and CDR2 is FQNEAQ. CDR3 amino acids: CASRQGGGTDTQYF. The CDR3 DNA sequence: TGTGCCAGCAGGCAGGGGGGGGGCACAGATACGCAGTATTTT.

The chain combines TRBV7-9 with TRBJ1-2, with 8 bases identical to TRBD1. This CDR3 spans 12 amino acids. CDR1 SEHNR and CDR2 FQNEAQ come from the germline V gene (reference sequence). V shed 5 bases and J 6 bases; nucleotides not matched to a gene: 2. The CDR3 DNA is TGTGCCAGCAGCGCGGACAGGGATGGCTACACCTTC. Amino acid sequence: CASSADRDGYTF.

The chain recombines TRBV30 with TRBJ2-7; D is unclear. Trimming took 0 bases from V and 7 from J, leaving 13 bases between them. Looked up from germline, CDR1 is GTSNPN and CDR2 is SVGIG (reference sequence). This CDR3 spans 13 amino acids. CDR3 protein: CAWSVLASREQYF. The CDR3 region has the DNA TGTGCCTGGAGTGTACTGGCCTCGAGGGAGCAGTACTTC.

The chain joins TRBV24-1 to TRBJ1-2; no clear D. Germline values: CDR1 KGHDR, CDR2 SFDVKD. V was trimmed by 5 bases and J by 4 bases, leaving 10 bases between them. CDR3 size: 13 residues. The CDR3 here is CATSGQDFYGYTF. The CDR3 bases are TGTGCCACCAGTGGTCAGGACTTCTATGGCTACACCTTC.

The chain uses TRBV11-3 and TRBJ2-1, with D tentatively TRBD1 or TRBD2 (5 bases each). The CDR3 consists of 14 residues. V was shortened by 3 bases and J by 3 bases, with 9 bases between the two germline ends. Germline CDR1 and CDR2: SGHNT and YENEEA. CDR3 nucleotides: TGTGCCAGCAGCTTGGGGGTCCTCTACAATGAGCAGTTCTTC. Translated, it gives CASSLGVLYNEQFF.